What follows describes a single T cell receptor (beta chain). This clone is characterized as medium-sized (0.01 to 0.1%). This clone's antigen is unknown. Per-base quality was not reported, and no clone a single base away is much larger than it. Patients with autoimmune disease history or receiving systemic immunosuppression were excluded from the trial. In every dose cohort, peripheral blood was drawn for TCR sequencing at baseline, cycle 4 day 1, and cycle 7 day 1. The samples were drawn from a first-in-human, open-label, multicenter phase I dose-escalation trial of ivuxolimab. The trial enrolled adults with locally advanced or metastatic head and neck squamous cell, hepatocellular, melanoma or renal cell carcinoma. Before TCR sequencing, CD4+ T cells and CD8+ T cells were sorted from peripheral blood as separate populations. The germline V gene supplies CDR1 SGHAT and CDR2 FQNNGV. The V end loses 1 base and the J end loses 7 bases, and a stretch of 13 bases separates them. Measured from the cysteine to the phenylalanine, the CDR3 is 14 residues long. The CDR3 DNA has 42 bases and is translated from base 1.

To sequence the TCRbeta CDR3 region, genomic DNA was isolated from the sorted cells. The immunoSEQ Assay was used for sequencing of TCRbeta CDR3 regions. TCRdb provides this immuneACCESS table in a form limited to in-frame rearrangements. Some clones are lacking; in checked studies, under half of them reflect an unresolved V gene, and why the rest are absent is not known. This sample gives about 130,000 clones in total; just under 95% of them show up just once. The leading ten clones occupy around 0.84% of the sample. The record originates from a study of OX40 agonist ivuxolimab in advanced cancers. General notes on the study: Ivuxolimab was a fully human IgG2 agonistic monoclonal antibody targeting the costimulatory receptor OX40 (CD134). Peripheral TCRbeta sequencing was intended to test whether TCR sequence diversity was altered and clonal T-cell expansion was caused by ivuxolimab. Among the roughly 50 dose-escalation patients, around 20 had hepatocellular carcinoma, approximately 15 melanoma, 9 renal cell carcinoma and 9 head and neck cancer. Partial responses occurred in three dose-escalation patients, of whom one had hepatocellular carcinoma and two had cutaneous melanoma. Patients were allowed to have had prior anti-PD-1, anti-PD-L1 or anti-CTLA-4 therapy, and roughly two fifths of the dose-escalation patients had been treated with checkpoint inhibitors. In the dose-escalation cohort, 82.7% of patients were male, and the mean age was around 65 years with a range of roughly 23 to 79. The paper reports the monotherapy dose-escalation portion (N = 52 patients) of the phase I ivuxolimab trial. Intravenous ivuxolimab was administered to patients every 2 weeks at six dose levels: 0.01, 0.1, 0.3, 1.5, 3 and 10 mg/kg. Paper-wide results and their limitations: Which antigens the clonally expanded peripheral T cells were specific for was not determined. At doses of 0.1 to 3.0 mg/kg, clonal expansion of both CD4+ and CD8+ T cells in blood was seen between baseline and week 6. After ivuxolimab, expanded clones were on average more numerous among CD8+ T cells than among CD4+ T cells. Partial responders in the 0.1-3.0 mg/kg groups had among the lowest normalized peripheral clonal expansion, especially among CD8+ T cells. Low levels of normalized T-cell clonal expansion were also seen in some patients who did not respond.

The receptor was isolated from an adult with an advanced solid tumor such as melanoma, head and neck, liver or kidney cancer. The rearrangement combines TRBV11-2 with TRBJ1-2; the D segment cannot be called with confidence. The sample here was CD4+ or CD8+ T cells sorted from blood, taken in a trial of the OX40 agonist ivuxolimab. The bases are TGTGCCAGCAGCTTAGGATCGGGAAATAGTGGCTACACCTTC. Translated, this is CASSLGSGNSGYTF.